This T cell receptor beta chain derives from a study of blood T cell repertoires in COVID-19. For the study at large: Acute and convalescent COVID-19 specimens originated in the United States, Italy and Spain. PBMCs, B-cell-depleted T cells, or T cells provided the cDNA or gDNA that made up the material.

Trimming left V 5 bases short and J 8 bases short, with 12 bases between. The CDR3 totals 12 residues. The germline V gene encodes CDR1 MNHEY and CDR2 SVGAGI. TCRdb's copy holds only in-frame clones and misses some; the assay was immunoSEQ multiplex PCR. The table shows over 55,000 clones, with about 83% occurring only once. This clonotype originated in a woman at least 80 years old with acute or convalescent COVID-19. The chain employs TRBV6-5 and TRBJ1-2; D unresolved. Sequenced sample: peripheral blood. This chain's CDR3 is CASSPPLGGYTF. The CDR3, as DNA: TGTGCCAGCAGTCCCCCTCTAGGAGGCTACACCTTC.